This paragraph reports one TCR beta chain. Assay used: immunoSEQ multiplex PCR; TCRdb lists only in-frame clones, some missing. The sample includes a few hundred thousand clones, around four fifths seen only once; the top ten take roughly 2.9%. The data are from a study of blood T cell repertoires in COVID-19. Germline CDR1 SGHRS, CDR2 YFSETQ. The CDR3 is 16 amino acids. V was clipped by 3 bases and J by 3 bases; unmatched bases: 3. The clonotype was recovered from a man aged 45-65 years with active or convalescent COVID-19. Sample: peripheral blood. This chain links TRBV5-1 with TRBJ2-3; 14 positions match TRBD2. DNA of the CDR3: TGCGCCAGCAGCTCGACTAGCGGGAGGGCGACAGATACGCAGTATTTT. Protein: CASSSTSGRATDTQYF.